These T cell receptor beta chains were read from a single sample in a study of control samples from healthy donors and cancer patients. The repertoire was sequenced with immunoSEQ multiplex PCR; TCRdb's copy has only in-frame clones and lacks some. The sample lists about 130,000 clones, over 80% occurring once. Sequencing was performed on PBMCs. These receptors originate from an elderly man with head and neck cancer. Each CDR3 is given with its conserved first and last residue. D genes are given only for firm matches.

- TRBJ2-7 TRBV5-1 TGCGCCAGCAGCTTGGTCGGGACATTGTCCTACGAGCAGTACTTC CASSLVGTLSYEQYF
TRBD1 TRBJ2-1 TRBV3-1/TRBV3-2 TGTGCCAGCAGCCGGGACAGGGGGGGTTACAATGAGCAGTTCTTC CASSRDRGGYNEQFF
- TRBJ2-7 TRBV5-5 TGTGCCAGCAGCTTGGAGACTAGGGGCTACGAGCAGTACTTC CASSLETRGYEQYF
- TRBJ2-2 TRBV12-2 TGTGCAAGTCGCTTAGATAGCGGGGGGGCGAGTGGGGAGCTGTTTTTT CASRLDSGGASGELFF
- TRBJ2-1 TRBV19 TGTGCCAGTAAAGCCAGGAATGACTACAATGAGCAGTTCTTC CASKARNDYNEQFF
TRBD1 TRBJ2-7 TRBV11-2 TGTGCCAGCAGCTTAGAGGCCCGACAGGGCTACGAGCAGTACTTC CASSLEARQGYEQYF
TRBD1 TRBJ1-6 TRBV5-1 TGCGCCAGCAGCTTAAATACAGGGGATAATTCACCCCTCCACTTT CASSLNTGDNSPLHF
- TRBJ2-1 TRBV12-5 TGTGCTAGTGGCAAACCGGGACTCCCCGGTGAGCAGTTCTTC CASGKPGLPGEQFF
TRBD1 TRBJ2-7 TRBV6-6 TGTGCCAGCAGTCCCGGGACAGAATACGAGCAGTACTTC CASSPGTEYEQYF
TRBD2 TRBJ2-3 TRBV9 TGTGCCAGCAGCGGAACCGGGACTAGCGGCTTCACAGATACGCAGTATTTT CASSGTGTSGFTDTQYF
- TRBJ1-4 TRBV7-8 TGTGCCAGCAGCTTAGGAACCGCTCAGGCAACTAATGAAAAACTGTTTTTT CASSLGTAQATNEKLFF